These 18 T cell receptor beta chains were sequenced from one sample in a study of cytomegalovirus exposure and HLA in healthy donors. This PCR relied on a set of 60 Vbeta primers and 13 Jbeta primers. Method: immunoSEQ multiplex PCR; TCRdb's copy keeps in-frame clones and lacks some. The sample contains around 62,000 clones, about 82% of which appear only once. Sequenced sample: PBMCs. Receptors originate from a woman aged 30 to 39 in good health and CMV-seronegative.

The chain combines TRBV9 with TRBJ2-3; D perhaps matches TRBD1 (5 bases). CDR1 is SGDLS, CDR2 YYNGEE, per germline. The V end lost 3 bases, the J end lost 6 bases, and 14 bases lay between the germline ends. There are 14 residues in the CDR3. The CDR3 region is CASSDAGFRDTQYF. The CDR3 DNA sequence: TGTGCCAGCAGCGACGCAGGGTTCAGGGATACGCAGTATTTT. The full variable domain, rest sourced from reference TRBV9 and TRBJ2-3, is DSGVTQTPKHLITATGQRVTLRCSPRSGDLSVYWYQQSLDQGLQFLIQYYNGEERAKGNILERFSAQQFPDLHSELNLSSLELGDSALYFCASSDAGFRDTQYFGPGTRLTVL.

This clone has more than one count but fewer than ten. The chain combines TRBV19 with TRBJ2-1, with 9 bases aligning to TRBD1. This CDR3 has 15 amino acids. The ends lost 8 bases at V and 2 bases at J; junction bases unmatched: 7. Germline CDR1 and CDR2: LNHDA and SQIVND (reference sequence). The CDR3 region is CASRSGQGPYNEQFF. For the CDR3, the DNA is TGTGCCAGTCGCTCGGGACAGGGTCCCTACAATGAGCAGTTCTTC.

This clone showed up just once. The sample contains more than one DNA sequence encoding this CDR3. This sequence joins TRBV6-1 and TRBJ2-7, with 12 positions matching TRBD1. CDR3 size: 13 residues. Germline CDR1 reads MNHNS; CDR2 reads SASEGT. J lost 6 bases, V lost 6 bases, and 3 bases had no gene match. CDR3: CASRGTGGPEQYF. The CDR3 nucleotides read TGTGCCAGCAGGGGGACAGGGGGCCCCGAGCAGTACTTC.

CDR3 protein: CASSLVPEQTNEKLFF. CDR3 coding DNA: TGTGCCAGCAGCTTAGTCCCGGAACAGACTAATGAAAAACTGTTTTTT. The chain uses TRBV11-2 and TRBJ1-4; D gene unclear. V lost 1 base, J lost 2 bases, and 11 bases lay in between. The germline V gene encodes CDR1 SGHAT and CDR2 FQNNGV. The CDR3 consists of 16 residues.

J is TRBJ2-5 and V is TRBV5-6; TRBD1 might be the D (5 bases). Per germline, CDR1 SGHDT and CDR2 YYEEEE. The CDR3 runs 15 residues. V gave up 1 base and J gave up 0 bases, with 10 bases separating them. The CDR3 reads CASSLLGLYQETQYF. The CDR3 bases are TGTGCCAGCAGCTTGCTGGGGCTGTACCAAGAGACCCAGTACTTC.

This clone has just one count. This chain connects TRBV4-3 to TRBJ1-2; 7 positions match TRBD1. The ends lost 1 base at V and 0 bases at J; junction bases unmatched: 5. CDR1 is LGHNA and CDR2 is YSLEER in the germline V gene. The CDR3 has 16 amino acids. The CDR3 protein is CASSQVTGATNYGYTF. CDR3 bases: TGCGCCAGCAGCCAAGTAACAGGGGCTACTAACTATGGCTACACCTTC.

The chain carries TRBV5-6 and TRBJ2-5; possibly TRBD1 for D (6 bases). The DNA end is a closer match to TRBJ2-7, so the J assignment may be wrong. Germline V gene data show CDR1 as SGHDT and CDR2 as YYEEEE. This CDR3 comprises 15 residues. The CDR3 loop is CASSRTFRGGYEQYF. For the CDR3, the DNA is TGTGCCAGCAGCCGAACGTTCAGAGGGGGCTACGAGCAGTACTTC.

This clone was recorded once. The chain is built from TRBV19 and TRBJ1-4, with a weak D call TRBD1 (5 bases). The germline CDR1 and CDR2 sequences are LNHDA and SQIVND (reference sequence). CDR3 length: 14 amino acids. Trimming stripped 6 bases from V and 3 bases from J, with 11 bases between. The CDR3 here is CASRVGGANEKLFF. The CDR3 DNA sequence: TGTGCCAGTAGGGTCGGGGGGGCTAATGAAAAACTGTTTTTT.

This rearrangement joins TRBV27 to TRBJ2-7; 11 positions match TRBD2. The ends lost 2 bases at V and 4 bases at J; junction bases unmatched: 4. The CDR3 runs 15 residues. CDR1 is MNHEY and CDR2 is SMNVEV in the germline V gene (reference sequence). CDR3 in amino acids: CASSLAGLAGYEQYF. The CDR3 nucleotides read TGTGCCAGCAGTTTAGCAGGACTAGCGGGTTACGAGCAGTACTTC.

The V gene is TRBV6-4, the J gene TRBJ2-2; weak D call: TRBD2 (5 bases). Germline CDR1 reads MRHNA; CDR2 reads SNTAGT. The V end lost 0 bases, the J end lost 5 bases, and 10 bases lay between the germline ends. This CDR3 comprises 15 residues. The DNA of the CDR3 is TGTGCCAGCAGTGACTCTGGCCGGGAAACCGGGGAGCTGTTTTTT. This sequence encodes CASSDSGRETGELFF.

The V and J genes are TRBV25-1 and TRBJ1-1; D ambiguous. Looked up from germline, CDR1 is MGHDK and CDR2 is SYGVNS. V shed 1 base and J shed 5 bases, with 8 bases lying between them. The CDR3 runs to 13 residues. DNA for the CDR3: TGTGCCAGCAGTGAATTTGGGAGAACTGAAGCTTTCTTT. Translated: CASSEFGRTEAFF. The full variable domain, rest sourced from reference TRBV25-1 and TRBJ1-1, is EADIYQTPRYLVIGTGKKITLECSQTMGHDKMYWYQQDPGMELHLIHYSYGVNSTEKGDLSSESTVSRIRTEHFPLTLESARPSHTSQYLCASSEFGRTEAFFGQGTRLTVV.

The CDR3 coding sequence is TGTGCCAGCAGCTTAGTTCCACAAAACACTGAAGCTTTCTTT. It encodes CASSLVPQNTEAFF. The chain joins TRBV7-2 to TRBJ1-1; D is ambiguous. Trimming removed 1 base from V and 2 bases from J, with 8 bases in between. The CDR3 runs 14 residues. Germline V gives CDR1 SGHTA, CDR2 FQGNSA.

This chain connects TRBV28 to TRBJ2-2; 8 bases fit TRBD1. The CDR3 is made up of 17 amino acids. Germline V CDR1 and CDR2: MDHEN, SYDVKM. The ends lost 6 bases at V and 4 bases at J; junction bases unmatched: 13. This chain's CDR3 is CASSLQLGTGFTGELFF. The DNA of the CDR3 is TGTGCCAGCAGCTTGCAACTAGGGACAGGCTTCACCGGGGAGCTGTTTTTT. Full variable domain (missing parts from reference TRBV28 and TRBJ2-2): DVKVTQSSRYLVKRTGEKVFLECVQDMDHENMFWYRQDPGLGLRLIYFSYDVKMKEKGDIPEGYSVSREKKERFSLILESASTNQTSMYLCASSLQLGTGFTGELFFGEGSRLTVL.

This chain links TRBV2 with TRBJ1-2; 8 positions match TRBD1. V gave up 6 bases and J gave up 8 bases; unmatched junction bases: 8. In germline, CDR1 is SNHLY, CDR2 FYNNEI. The CDR3 consists of 13 residues. CDR3 nucleotide sequence: TGTGCCAGCAGGAGGGCGGGACAGGACGGCTACACCTTC. As protein: CASRRAGQDGYTF.

The V and J genes are TRBV6-4 and TRBJ1-2; 12 positions agree with TRBD1. The CDR3 consists of 15 residues. J was trimmed by 4 bases and V by 3 bases; bases with no gene match: 3. Germline CDR1 MRHNA, CDR2 SNTAGT. In DNA form, the CDR3 reads TGTGCCAGCAGTGAGGGGACAGGGGGCGGCTATGGCTACACCTTC. This sequence encodes CASSEGTGGGYGYTF.

This chain links TRBV5-1 with TRBJ1-2, with 7 bases that match TRBD1. Germline V CDR1 and CDR2: SGHRS, YFSETQ. CDR3 length: 15 amino acids. Trimming took 2 bases from V and 1 from J; bases not matched to a gene: 5. The CDR3 DNA reads TGCGCCAGCAGCTTAGGGACAGCACTTAACTATGGCTACACCTTC. Amino acid sequence: CASSLGTALNYGYTF.

This clone was counted once. The CDR3 DNA is TGTGCCAGCAGCTTAGCATTTCAGGGGAACACTGAAGCTTTCTTT. It specifies CASSLAFQGNTEAFF. The chain couples TRBV7-2 to TRBJ1-1, with D maybe TRBD1 (5 bases). Germline V lookup: CDR1 SGHTA, CDR2 FQGNSA. CDR3 size: 15 residues. V dropped 0 bases and J dropped 1 base, with 9 bases sitting between them.

This clone came up once. The V gene is TRBV19, the J gene TRBJ2-7, with TRBD1 identical over 9 bases. J gave up 1 base and V 4 bases, and 2 bases lay outside the gene matches. This CDR3 comprises 14 residues. CDR1 is LNHDA, CDR2 SQIVND, per germline (reference sequence). The CDR3, as DNA: TGTGCCAGTAGTACCGGGACAGGGTCCTACGAGCAGTACTTC. This encodes CASSTGTGSYEQYF.